A selection of T cell receptor beta chains follows, all from one sample in a study of blood T cells in healthy people across ages. TCRdb called the 5' RACE reads again in MiXCR, with one record for every CDR3 protein. The data show roughly 680,000 distinct CDR3 sequences, 49% seen once. The specimen was blood. Receptors originate from a woman aged 55-75 years in good health. CDR3s include the opening cysteine and the closing phenylalanine or tryptophan. A D gene is named only where the DNA matches it firmly. Size is stated for part of the rows, as once, few or many counts, or as a class when the clone is expanded.

abundance: .
j_gene: TRBJ2-7
v_gene: TRBV29-1
d_gene: TRBD1
CDR3aa: CSVRQGQTYEQYF
CDR3nt: TGCAGCGTTCGACAGGGTCAGACCTACGAGCAGTACTTC

abundance: .
j_gene: TRBJ2-7
v_gene: TRBV18
d_gene: TRBD1
CDR3aa: CANSPGQGYEQYF
CDR3nt: TGTGCCAACTCGCCGGGACAGGGGTACGAGCAGTACTTC

abundance: once
j_gene: TRBJ1-1
v_gene: TRBV7-3
d_gene: .
CDR3aa: CASSPATAGTEAFF
CDR3nt: TGTGCCAGCAGCCCAGCGACAGCTGGCACTGAAGCTTTCTTT

abundance: .
j_gene: TRBJ1-4
v_gene: TRBV2
d_gene: .
CDR3aa: CASSYGPEGWHEKLFF
CDR3nt: TGTGCCAGCAGCTACGGTCCGGAGGGGTGGCATGAAAAACTGTTTTTT

abundance: .
j_gene: TRBJ2-7
v_gene: TRBV3-1
d_gene: .
CDR3aa: CASSQAAGLRESQYF
CDR3nt: TGTGCCAGCAGCCAAGCGGCGGGACTTCGAGAGTCCCAGTACTTC

abundance: few
j_gene: TRBJ2-3
v_gene: TRBV11-3
d_gene: .
CDR3aa: CASSLTRSADTQYF
CDR3nt: TGTGCCAGCAGCTTAACGAGGTCGGCAGATACGCAGTATTTT

abundance: .
j_gene: TRBJ2-7
v_gene: TRBV20-1
d_gene: .
CDR3aa: CSANRGGYEQYF
CDR3nt: TGCAGTGCTAACAGGGGGGGGTACGAGCAGTACTTC

abundance: .
j_gene: TRBJ2-3
v_gene: TRBV7-3
d_gene: TRBD2
CDR3aa: CASSRGSWTDTQYF
CDR3nt: TGTGCCAGCAGCCGCGGGAGTTGGACAGATACGCAGTATTTT

abundance: few
j_gene: TRBJ2-7
v_gene: TRBV28
d_gene: .
CDR3aa: CASCAPPVGVYEQYF
CDR3nt: TGTGCCAGCTGTGCCCCCCCTGTCGGGGTTTACGAGCAGTACTTC

abundance: few
j_gene: TRBJ1-1
v_gene: TRBV10-3
d_gene: .
CDR3aa: CAISEIRGENTEAFF
CDR3nt: TGTGCCATCAGTGAAATCAGGGGTGAGAACACTGAAGCTTTCTTT

abundance: .
j_gene: TRBJ2-7
v_gene: TRBV20-1
d_gene: .
CDR3aa: CSARDQTGEAYEQYF
CDR3nt: TGCAGTGCTAGAGATCAAACAGGGGAGGCCTACGAGCAGTACTTC

abundance: .
j_gene: TRBJ1-2
v_gene: TRBV14
d_gene: .
CDR3aa: CASSSRQTNYGYTF
CDR3nt: TGTGCCAGCAGCTCCCGACAGACTAACTATGGCTACACCTTC

abundance: .
j_gene: TRBJ2-5
v_gene: TRBV12-5
d_gene: TRBD2
CDR3aa: CASAGEGETQYF
CDR3nt: TGTGCTAGTGCCGGGGAGGGCGAGACCCAGTACTTC